This T cell receptor (beta chain) was identified during a study of T cell responses to AZD1222 COVID-19 vaccine. Study as a whole: Second-dose schedules of about 4 or about 12 weeks were combined. Study-level points and caveats: Among AZD1222 vaccinees, only six or seven were seropositive at baseline. When two AZD1222 doses had been given, Spike-specific TCR breadth and depth rose. Clonal diversity may have been underestimated in mostly white British donors.

Only in-frame clones appear in the TCRdb table, and some are missing; sequencing was by immunoSEQ multiplex PCR. The sample includes under 150,000 clones, about 93% of them seen just once. The V gene's germline CDR1 is SGDLS and CDR2 YYNGEE. This CDR3 region has 14 residues. V was pared by 3 bases and J by 3 bases, with 9 bases between. Comments on this clone: Antigen specificity is unknown.

The chain has TRBV9 and TRBJ2-2; D may be TRBD2 (6 bases). This receptor was identified in an adult in good health. The material was peripheral blood, obtained on day 0 of AZD1222 vaccination. Written as DNA, the CDR3 is TGTGCCAGCAGCGAGATAGCGGACACCGGGGAGCTGTTTTTT. Amino acids: CASSEIADTGELFF.